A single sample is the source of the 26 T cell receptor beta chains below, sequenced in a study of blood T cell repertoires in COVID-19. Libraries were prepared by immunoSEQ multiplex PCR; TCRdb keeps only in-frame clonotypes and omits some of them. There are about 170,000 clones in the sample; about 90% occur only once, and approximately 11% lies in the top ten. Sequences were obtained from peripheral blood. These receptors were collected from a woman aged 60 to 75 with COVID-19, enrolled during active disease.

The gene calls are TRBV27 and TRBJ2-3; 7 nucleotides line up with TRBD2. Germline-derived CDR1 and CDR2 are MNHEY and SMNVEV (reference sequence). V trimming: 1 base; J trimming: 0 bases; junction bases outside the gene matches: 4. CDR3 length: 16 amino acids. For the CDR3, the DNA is TGTGCCAGCAGTTTATTGCCTAGCGGAAGCACAGATACGCAGTATTTT. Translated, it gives CASSLLPSGSTDTQYF.

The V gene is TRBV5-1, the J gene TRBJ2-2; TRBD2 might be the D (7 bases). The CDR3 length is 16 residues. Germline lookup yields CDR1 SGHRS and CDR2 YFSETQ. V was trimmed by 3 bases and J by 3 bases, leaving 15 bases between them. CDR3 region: CASSSVGGADTGELFF. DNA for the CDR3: TGCGCCAGCAGCTCTGTAGGGGGGGCGGACACCGGGGAGCTGTTTTTT.

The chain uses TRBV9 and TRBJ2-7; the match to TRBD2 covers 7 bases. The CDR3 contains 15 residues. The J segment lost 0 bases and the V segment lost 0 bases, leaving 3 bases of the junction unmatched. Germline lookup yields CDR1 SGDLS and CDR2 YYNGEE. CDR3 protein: CASSVDGTTSYEQYF. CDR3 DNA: TGTGCCAGCAGCGTAGACGGGACTACCTCCTACGAGCAGTACTTC.

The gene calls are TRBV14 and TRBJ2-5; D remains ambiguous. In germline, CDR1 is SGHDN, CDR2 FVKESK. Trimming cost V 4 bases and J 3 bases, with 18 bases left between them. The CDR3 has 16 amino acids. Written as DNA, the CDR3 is TGTGCCAGCAGCCCCATTAGCTTGGCTCCCAAAGAGACCCAGTACTTC. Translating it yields CASSPISLAPKETQYF.

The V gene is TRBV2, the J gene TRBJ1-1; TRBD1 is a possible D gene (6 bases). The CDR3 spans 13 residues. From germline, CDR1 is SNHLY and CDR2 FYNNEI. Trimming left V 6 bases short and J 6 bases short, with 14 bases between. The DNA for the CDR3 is TGTGCCAGCAGCTCAGGGGCGACGGCTGAAGCTTTCTTT. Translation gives CASSSGATAEAFF.

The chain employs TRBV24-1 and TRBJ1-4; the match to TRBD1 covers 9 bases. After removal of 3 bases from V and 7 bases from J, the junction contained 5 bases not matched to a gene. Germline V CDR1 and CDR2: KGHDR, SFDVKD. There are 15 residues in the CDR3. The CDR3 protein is CATSDTGGSGEKLFF. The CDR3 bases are TGTGCCACCAGTGATACAGGGGGCAGTGGTGAAAAACTGTTTTTT.

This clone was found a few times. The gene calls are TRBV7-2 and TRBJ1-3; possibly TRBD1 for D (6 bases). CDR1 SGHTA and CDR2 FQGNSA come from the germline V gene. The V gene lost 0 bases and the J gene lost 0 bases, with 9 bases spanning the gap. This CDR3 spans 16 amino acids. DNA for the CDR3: TGTGCCAGCAGCTTAGCGGGACAAGTCTCTGGAAACACCATATATTTT. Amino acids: CASSLAGQVSGNTIYF.

As DNA, the CDR3 is TGTGCCTTTAATCCGGGACAGTCGTACTACGAGCAGTACTTC. The encoded protein is CAFNPGQSYYEQYF. V usage is TRBV30 and J usage is TRBJ2-7; TRBD1 matches 7 bases. Germline V lookup: CDR1 GTSNPN, CDR2 SVGIG (reference sequence). The V and J ends lost 7 bases and 3 bases, in that order; junction bases with no gene match: 12. CDR3 length: 14 residues.

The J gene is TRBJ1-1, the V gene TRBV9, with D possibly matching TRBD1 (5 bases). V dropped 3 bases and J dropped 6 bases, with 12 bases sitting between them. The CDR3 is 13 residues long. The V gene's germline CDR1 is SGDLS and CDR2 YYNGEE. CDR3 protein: CASSAGWSAEAFF. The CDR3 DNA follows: TGTGCCAGCAGCGCAGGGTGGAGCGCTGAAGCTTTCTTT. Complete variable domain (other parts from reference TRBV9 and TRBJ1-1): DSGVTQTPKHLITATGQRVTLRCSPRSGDLSVYWYQQSLDQGLQFLIQYYNGEERAKGNILERFSAQQFPDLHSELNLSSLELGDSALYFCASSAGWSAEAFFGQGTRLTVV.

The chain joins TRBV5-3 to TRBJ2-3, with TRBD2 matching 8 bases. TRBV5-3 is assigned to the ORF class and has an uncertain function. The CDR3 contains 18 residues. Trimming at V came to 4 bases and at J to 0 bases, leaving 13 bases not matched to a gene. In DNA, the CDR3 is TGTGCCAGAAGCCCGCGGGGGAAGCGGGAGCTGAGCACAGATACGCAGTATTTT. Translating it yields CARSPRGKRELSTDTQYF.

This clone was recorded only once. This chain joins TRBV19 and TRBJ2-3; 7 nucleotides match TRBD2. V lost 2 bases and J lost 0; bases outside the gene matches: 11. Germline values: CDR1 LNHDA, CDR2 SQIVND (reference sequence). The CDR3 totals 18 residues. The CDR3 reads CASSITRLADTSTDTQYF. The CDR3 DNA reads TGTGCCAGTAGTATAACCCGACTAGCTGATACTAGCACAGATACGCAGTATTTT.

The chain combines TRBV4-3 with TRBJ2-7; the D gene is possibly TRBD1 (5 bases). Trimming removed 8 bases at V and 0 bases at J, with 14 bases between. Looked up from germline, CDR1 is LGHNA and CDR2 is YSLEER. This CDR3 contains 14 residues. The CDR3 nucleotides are TGCGCCAGCCCTGACCCGGACATCTCCTACGAGCAGTACTTC. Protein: CASPDPDISYEQYF.

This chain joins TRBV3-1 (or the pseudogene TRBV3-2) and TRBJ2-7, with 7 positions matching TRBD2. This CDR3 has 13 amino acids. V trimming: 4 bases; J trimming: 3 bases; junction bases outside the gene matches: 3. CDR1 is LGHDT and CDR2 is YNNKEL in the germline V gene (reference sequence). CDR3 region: CASSPSGVYEQYF. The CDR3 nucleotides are TGTGCCAGCAGCCCAAGCGGGGTCTACGAGCAGTACTTC.

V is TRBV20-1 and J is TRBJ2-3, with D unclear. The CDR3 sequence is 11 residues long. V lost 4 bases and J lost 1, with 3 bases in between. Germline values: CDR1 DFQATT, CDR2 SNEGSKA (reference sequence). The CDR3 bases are TGCAGTGCTAAGCGCACAGATACGCAGTATTTT. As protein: CSAKRTDTQYF.

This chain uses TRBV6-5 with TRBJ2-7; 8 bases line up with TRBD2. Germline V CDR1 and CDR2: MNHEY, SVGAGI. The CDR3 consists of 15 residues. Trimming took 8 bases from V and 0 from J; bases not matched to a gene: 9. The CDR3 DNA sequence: TGTGCCAGCGAATTAGGGCTAGCGGGCTCCTACGAGCAGTACTTC. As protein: CASELGLAGSYEQYF.

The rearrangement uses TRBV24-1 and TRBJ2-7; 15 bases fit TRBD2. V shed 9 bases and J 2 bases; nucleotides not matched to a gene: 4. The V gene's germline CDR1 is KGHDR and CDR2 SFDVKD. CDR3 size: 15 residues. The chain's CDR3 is CATGGLAGGPYEQYF. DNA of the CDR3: TGTGCCACCGGTGGACTAGCGGGAGGGCCCTACGAGCAGTACTTC.

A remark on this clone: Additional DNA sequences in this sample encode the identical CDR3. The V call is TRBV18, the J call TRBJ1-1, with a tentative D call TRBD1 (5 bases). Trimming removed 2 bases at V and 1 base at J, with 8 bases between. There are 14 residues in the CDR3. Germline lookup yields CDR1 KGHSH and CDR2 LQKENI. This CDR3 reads CASSPGGENTEAFF. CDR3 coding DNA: TGTGCCAGCTCACCAGGGGGGGAGAACACTGAAGCTTTCTTT. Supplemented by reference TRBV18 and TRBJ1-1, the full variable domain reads NAGVMQNPRHLVRRRGQEARLRCSPMKGHSHVYWYRQLPEEGLKFMVYLQKENIIDESGMPKERFSAEFPKEGPSILRIQQVVRGDSAAYFCASSPGGENTEAFFGQGTRLTVV.

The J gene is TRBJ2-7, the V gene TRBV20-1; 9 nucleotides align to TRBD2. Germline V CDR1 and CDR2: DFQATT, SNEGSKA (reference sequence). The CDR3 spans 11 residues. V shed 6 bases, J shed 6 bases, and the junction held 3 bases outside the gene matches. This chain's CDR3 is CSAGLASEQYF. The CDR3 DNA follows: TGCAGTGCGGGACTAGCTTCCGAGCAGTACTTC.

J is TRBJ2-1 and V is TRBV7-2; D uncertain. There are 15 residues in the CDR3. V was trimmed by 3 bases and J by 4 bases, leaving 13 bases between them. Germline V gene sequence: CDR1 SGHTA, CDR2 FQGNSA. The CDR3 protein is CASSFRLVIYNEQFF. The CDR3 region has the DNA TGTGCCAGCAGCTTCAGGTTGGTAATTTACAATGAGCAGTTCTTC.

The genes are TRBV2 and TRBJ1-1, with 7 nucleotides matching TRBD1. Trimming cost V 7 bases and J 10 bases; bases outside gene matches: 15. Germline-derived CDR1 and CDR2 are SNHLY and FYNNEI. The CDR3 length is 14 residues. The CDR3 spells CASIRRGAFPGAFF. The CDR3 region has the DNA TGTGCCAGCATTCGCAGGGGGGCTTTTCCGGGAGCTTTCTTT.

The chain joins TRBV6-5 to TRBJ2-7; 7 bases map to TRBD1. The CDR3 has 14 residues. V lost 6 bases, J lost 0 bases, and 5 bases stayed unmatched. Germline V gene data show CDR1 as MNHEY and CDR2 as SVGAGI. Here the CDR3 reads CASSARDSSYEQYF. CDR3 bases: TGTGCCAGCAGCGCCAGGGACAGCTCCTACGAGCAGTACTTC.

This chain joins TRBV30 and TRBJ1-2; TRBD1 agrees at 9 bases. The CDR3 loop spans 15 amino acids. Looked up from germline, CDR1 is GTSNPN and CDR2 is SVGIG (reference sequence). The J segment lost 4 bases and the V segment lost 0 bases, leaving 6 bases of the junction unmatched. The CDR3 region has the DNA TGTGCCTGGAGTGTGTTAGGGACAGGGCCCTATGGCTACACCTTC. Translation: CAWSVLGTGPYGYTF.

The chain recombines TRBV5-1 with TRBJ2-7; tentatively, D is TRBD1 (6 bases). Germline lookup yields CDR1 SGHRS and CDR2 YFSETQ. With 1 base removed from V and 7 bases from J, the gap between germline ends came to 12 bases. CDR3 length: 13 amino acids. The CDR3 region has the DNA TGCGCCAGCAGCTTGAACAGGGCGAAAGAGCAGTACTTC. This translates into CASSLNRAKEQYF.

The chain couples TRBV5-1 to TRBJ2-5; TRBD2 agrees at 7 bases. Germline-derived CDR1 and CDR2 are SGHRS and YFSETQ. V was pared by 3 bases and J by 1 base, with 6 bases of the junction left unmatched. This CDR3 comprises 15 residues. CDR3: CASSWDLAVQETQYF. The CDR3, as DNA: TGCGCCAGCAGCTGGGACCTAGCGGTCCAAGAGACCCAGTACTTC. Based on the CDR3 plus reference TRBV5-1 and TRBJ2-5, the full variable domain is KAGVTQTPRYLIKTRGQQVTLSCSPISGHRSVSWYQQTPGQGLQFLFEYFSETQRNKGNFPGRFSGRQFSNSRSEMNVSTLELGDSALYLCASSWDLAVQETQYFGPGTRLLVL.

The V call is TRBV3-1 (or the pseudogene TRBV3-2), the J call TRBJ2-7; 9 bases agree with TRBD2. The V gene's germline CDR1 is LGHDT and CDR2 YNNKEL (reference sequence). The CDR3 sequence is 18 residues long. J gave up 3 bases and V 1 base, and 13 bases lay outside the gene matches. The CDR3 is CASSQVGLRSSGNYEQYF. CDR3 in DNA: TGTGCCAGCAGCCAAGTAGGTTTGAGGTCTAGCGGGAACTACGAGCAGTACTTC.

The CDR3 DNA sequence: TGTGCCATTGGGACTAGCGGGAGTCGGCGGTACGAGCAGTACTTC. Translated, it gives CAIGTSGSRRYEQYF. The chain links TRBV15 to TRBJ2-7; 14 bases align to TRBD2. Trimming cost V 10 bases and J 4 bases; bases outside gene matches: 9. Germline CDR1 is LNHNV and CDR2 is YYDKDF (reference sequence). The CDR3 totals 15 residues.